These 6 T cell receptor beta chains came from one sample sequenced in a study of cytomegalovirus exposure and HLA in healthy donors. Primers included in the PCR were 60 Vbeta and 13 Jbeta primers. Generated by immunoSEQ multiplex PCR, the TCRdb table keeps only in-frame clones and is missing some. The data hold a few hundred thousand clones, with roughly 91% observed a single time. What was sequenced was PBMCs. These receptors all come from a woman younger than 30 in good health and CMV-seronegative.

This rearrangement joins TRBV29-1 to TRBJ1-1; no reliable D call. The CDR3 has 13 residues. The germline gives CDR1 SQVTM, CDR2 ANQGSEA. Trimming took off 1 base at V and 0 bases at J, with 6 bases between the two ends. CDR3 sequence: CSVEAGMNTEAFF. In nucleotides, the CDR3 is TGCAGCGTTGAAGCAGGTATGAACACTGAAGCTTTCTTT.

The chain couples TRBV4-1 to TRBJ1-4; 8 nucleotides align to TRBD1. V was pared by 4 bases and J by 4 bases, with 11 bases of the junction left unmatched. The CDR3 has 17 residues. CDR1 is MGHRA, CDR2 YSYEKL, per germline. CDR3 loop: CASSLRAGGGLNEKLFF. The CDR3 nucleotides are TGCGCCAGCAGCCTCCGGGCAGGGGGCGGGCTTAATGAAAAACTGTTTTTT.

The chain combines TRBV7-2 with TRBJ1-2; possible D gene TRBD1, 5 bases. The CDR3 is 11 amino acids. Trimming stripped 7 bases from V and 6 bases from J, with 9 bases between. Germline CDR1 and CDR2: SGHTA and FQGNSA. CDR3 in DNA: TGTGCCAGCACCCTGGGGCATGGCTACACCTTC. Translating it yields CASTLGHGYTF. Supplemented by reference TRBV7-2 and TRBJ1-2, the full variable domain reads GAGVSQSPSNKVTEKGKDVELRCDPISGHTALYWYRQSLGQGLEFLIYFQGNSAPDKSGLPSDRFSAERTGGSVSTLTIQRTQQEDSAVYLCASTLGHGYTFGSGTRLTVV.

The rearrangement links TRBV7-2 to TRBJ1-6; no clear D. Germline V CDR1 and CDR2: SGHTA, FQGNSA. CDR3 length: 11 amino acids. The germline V and J ends were trimmed by 11 bases and 7 bases, with 9 bases remaining between them. CDR3 protein: CASGGNSPLHF. CDR3 nucleotides: TGTGCCTCAGGAGGGAATTCACCCCTCCACTTT.

The chain uses TRBV7-8 and TRBJ1-2, with 8 bases that match TRBD1. V lost 4 bases to trimming and J lost 0 bases; unmatched junction nucleotides: 16. The CDR3 is made up of 19 amino acids. Germline CDR1 and CDR2: SGHVS and FQNEAQ. CDR3: CASSYERQGQLYTNYGYTF. The CDR3 coding sequence is TGTGCCAGCAGCTACGAGAGACAGGGGCAACTATATACTAACTATGGCTACACCTTC.

The DNA of the CDR3 is TGTGCCAGCGTCACTAGGACGCACAATCAGCCCCAGCATTTT. The encoded protein is CASVTRTHNQPQHF. The chain couples TRBV6-4 to TRBJ1-5; D is unclear. V was shortened by 8 bases and J by 3 bases, with 14 bases between the two germline ends. Germline V gene lookup returns CDR1 MRHNA and CDR2 SNTAGT. The CDR3 covers 14 residues.